The present T cell receptor beta chain was sequenced within a study of T cells in localized non-small cell lung cancer. Sequenced by immunoSEQ multiplex PCR; TCRdb stores in-frame clones only, minus some. This table has over 45,000 clones, roughly 89% appearing once. Notes on this clone: Antigen unknown.

Notes on the study in general: Turning up in adjacent lung were a median approximately 60 of the top 100 tumor clones.

This CDR3 is built from 16 residues. Looked up from germline, CDR1 is SNHLY and CDR2 is FYNNEI. Trimming pared 4 bases from V and 0 bases from J, leaving 15 bases between. J is TRBJ2-5 and V is TRBV2; D remains ambiguous. This material consisted of peripheral blood, taken before any cancer treatment. The receptor was derived from a man aged 40 to 69 with stage I squamous cell lung carcinoma. The CDR3 region is CASSAWVQYHQETQYF. The CDR3 DNA follows: TGTGCCAGCAGTGCGTGGGTCCAATACCACCAAGAGACCCAGTACTTC.